The present TCR beta chain was sequenced within a study of T-cell memory formation after mild COVID-19 (dated by TCRdb to about 2021). With regard to the full study: TCR sequence clusters from the two donors were found to be largely donor specific. In a couple of donors, T-cell clones that expanded and contracted after mild COVID-19 were tracked by sequencing TCRalpha and TCRbeta repertoires over time. The cohort comprised two young, previously healthy adult volunteers, one female and one male.

Ficoll-Paque density gradient centrifugation was the method used to isolate PBMCs. The sample holds a few counts of this clonotype. Its target antigen remains unknown. The input lacks base qualities; no much larger clone sits a single base away. V is shortened by 1 base, J by 7 bases, and the region joining them spans 17 bases. The CDR1 and CDR2 encoded by the germline V gene are SGHDN and FVKESK. There are 16 amino acids in the CDR3, from cysteine to phenylalanine inclusive. Only CDR3 DNA is held: 48 bases, read in frame from base 1. What the authors observed across the whole study: The second-wave clones that peaked on day 37 were not confirmed to be SARS-CoV-2 specific. Clones contracting from day 15 to 85 had balanced CD4/CD8 phenotypes, while a second wave expanding from day 15 to 37 was biased towards CD4+. Contracting CD4+ clones appeared mostly in the CM and EM memory subsets, whereas CD8+ clones were enriched in EMRA. Some responding clones were detected in pre-infection memory, suggesting pre-existing cross-reactive memory T cells joined the SARS-CoV-2 response. Only a couple of mild cases were covered by the study, and larger cohorts that include severe cases with pre-infection samples were considered necessary.

The reads were generated on an Illumina NovaSeq 6000. cDNA libraries for TCRalpha and TCRbeta were prepared by 5'RACE using constant-segment primers, with sample barcodes and unique molecular identifiers added. RNA was extracted from every sample with Trizol reagent. The libraries were amplified in two PCR steps, and the second step added a second sample barcode and Illumina TruSeq adapters. The libraries were sequenced on an Illumina NovaSeq using 2 x 150 bp paired-end reads. Turning to the authors' computational methods: With migec v1.2.7, reads were demultiplexed and then collapsed into UMI-guided consensus sequences. With mixcr v2.1.11, UMI consensuses were aligned to TRA and TRB V and J templates and assembled into clonotypes. A clonotype was counted as expanded or contracted only when both edgeR and NoisET called the clonotype significant, with the noise models trained on biological replicates. For edgeR calls, the cutoffs were a false discovery rate-adjusted p below 0.01 and a log2 fold-change threshold of 1. PCA with hierarchical clustering of max-normalized trajectories of the 1000 most abundant clonotypes was used as exploratory dynamics analysis. Separately sequenced CD4+ and CD8+ repertoires were used to assign a CD4 or CD8 phenotype to each responding clone. The public reads were run again by TCRdb, first through fastp at Q25 and then through MiXCR, and only productive beta chains were kept. Each entry is one CDR3 protein sequence, shown with its most common DNA and genes. TCRdb, not the authors, supplied the V and J calls. For this sample there are about 280,000 distinct CDR3 sequences; 7% to 10% appear just once. Together, the top ten hold around a fifth of the sample.

The rearranged segments are TRBV14 and TRBJ2-1; the D match is possibly TRBD1 or TRBD2, with 5 bases aligned in each. The sequence was collected from a young man who had mild COVID-19 (a few samples of this study predate the infection). The sample titles of this study are shuffled in the database, so cell type and time point are left out; the donor was told from shared clones. The sample consisted of PBMCs or a T cell subset sorted from them (not recorded which). The CDR3 amino acid sequence is: CASSQVWGTEGNEQFF. The bases read TGTGCCAGCAGCCAAGTTTGGGGGACCGAGGGAAATGAGCAGTTCTTC.